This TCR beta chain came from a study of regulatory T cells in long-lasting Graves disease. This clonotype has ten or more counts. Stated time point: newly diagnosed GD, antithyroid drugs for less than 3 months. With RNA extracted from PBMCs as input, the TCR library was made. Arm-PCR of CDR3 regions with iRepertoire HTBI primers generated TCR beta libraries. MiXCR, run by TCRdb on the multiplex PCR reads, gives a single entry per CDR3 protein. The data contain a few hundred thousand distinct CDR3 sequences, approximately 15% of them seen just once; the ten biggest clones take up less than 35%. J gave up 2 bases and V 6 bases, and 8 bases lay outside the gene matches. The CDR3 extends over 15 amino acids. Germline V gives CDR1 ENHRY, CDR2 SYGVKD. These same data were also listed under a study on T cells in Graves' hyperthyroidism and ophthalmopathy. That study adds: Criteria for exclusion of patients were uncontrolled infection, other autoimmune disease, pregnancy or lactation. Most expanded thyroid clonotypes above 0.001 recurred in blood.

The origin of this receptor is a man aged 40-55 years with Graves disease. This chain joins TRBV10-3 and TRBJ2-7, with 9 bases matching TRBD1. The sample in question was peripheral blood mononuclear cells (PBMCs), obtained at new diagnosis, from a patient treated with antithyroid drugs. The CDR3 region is CAISLRDREPYEQYF. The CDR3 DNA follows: TGTGCCATCAGCCTCCGGGACAGGGAACCCTACGAGCAGTACTTC.